This T cell receptor (beta chain) was sequenced for a study of T cells after yellow fever vaccination. Study summary: Where fractions had low cell numbers, libraries were prepared from them with the SMART-Seq v4 Ultra Low Input RNA kit. The study, taken as a whole, reports: Most clones from primary vaccination resurfaced after the booster (roughly 96% CD4, about 91% CD8). Repertoires obtained by FACS sorting could include abundant clonotypes that entered as contaminants from the bulk population.

Trimming left V 9 bases short and J 3 bases short, with 12 bases between. The CDR3 is 12 amino acids. The TCR cDNA carried a universal primer site and UMIs from 5'RACE template switching. MiXCR was run by TCRdb on the 5' RACE reads, yielding one entry per CDR3 protein. The sample consists of fewer than 90,000 distinct CDR3 sequences, approximately 6.5% of them appearing once. This clonotype was counted ten times or more. The antigen remains unidentified. This chain links TRBV12-3 or TRBV12-4 with TRBJ2-7; possibly TRBD1 for D (5 bases). This clonotype was sampled from a man aged 18 to 29 who received the YFV17D yellow fever vaccine. The sample in question was CD8+ T cells sorted from PBMCs, obtained less than 6 days after the first yellow fever vaccination. The CDR3 loop is CARDDSYYEQYV. The CDR3 DNA sequence: TGTGCCAGGGATGACAGCTACTACGAGCAGTACGTC.